This T cell receptor (beta chain) was sequenced during a study of early T cells in non-severe SARS-CoV-2 infection. Turning to the study itself: The chains were unpaired, and the sequenced material was bulk RNA from unsorted whole blood. General study points: In VDJdb matching, anti-spike CD8 responses were favored while private and CD4 specificities went missing.

This clonotype appeared many times. What it binds is unknown. Deletions cut 1 base from V and 0 bases from J, with 1 base between. Germline lookup yields CDR1 LNHDA and CDR2 SQIVND (reference sequence). The CDR3 runs to 14 residues. TCRdb reprocessed the 5' RACE reads via MiXCR and lists one record per CDR3 protein. The sample yields tens of thousands of distinct CDR3 sequences, around 5.6% seen once. The sample taken for sequencing was whole blood. The clonotype was recovered from an adult who was a healthcare worker with PCR-confirmed SARS-CoV-2 infection or an uninfected control (not recorded which). V is TRBV19 and J is TRBJ2-6, with D uncertain. CDR3 coding DNA: TGTGCCAGTAGTATAGGCTCTGGGGCCAACGTCCTGACTTTC. It yields the protein CASSIGSGANVLTF.